The sample holds a few counts of the clone carrying this TCR beta chain. This CDR3 is built from 14 residues. CDR1 is LNHDA and CDR2 is SQIVND in the germline V gene (reference sequence). Trimming took 4 bases from V and 6 from J; bases not matched to a gene: 8. Sequencing was performed with immunoSEQ multiplex PCR; in TCRdb, only in-frame clones are kept and a portion is missing. The data show around 330,000 clones, about 87% seen once. This sample was included in a study of blood T cell repertoires in COVID-19. Study context: T cells, B-cell-depleted T cells, or PBMCs supplied cDNA or gDNA.

Seattle's enrolled individuals joined amid active infection and were then monitored longitudinally. Sample: peripheral blood. This TCR was recovered from a woman in her twenties or thirties with COVID-19, enrolled during active disease. The gene calls are TRBV19 and TRBJ1-1, with 7 bases identical to TRBD1. CDR3 DNA sequence: TGTGCCAGTAGTAAACGACAGGGTTCGCCTGAAGCTTTCTTT. It translates to CASSKRQGSPEAFF.